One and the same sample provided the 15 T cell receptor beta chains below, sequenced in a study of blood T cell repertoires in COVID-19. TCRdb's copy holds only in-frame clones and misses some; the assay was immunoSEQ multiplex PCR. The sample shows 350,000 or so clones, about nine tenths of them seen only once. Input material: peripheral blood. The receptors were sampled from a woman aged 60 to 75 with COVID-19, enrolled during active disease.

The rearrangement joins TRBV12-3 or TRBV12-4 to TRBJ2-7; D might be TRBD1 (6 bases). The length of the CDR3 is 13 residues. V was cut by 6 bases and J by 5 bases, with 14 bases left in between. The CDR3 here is CASSSHRAHEQYF. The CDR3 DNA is TGTGCCAGCAGCTCCCACAGGGCGCACGAGCAGTACTTC.

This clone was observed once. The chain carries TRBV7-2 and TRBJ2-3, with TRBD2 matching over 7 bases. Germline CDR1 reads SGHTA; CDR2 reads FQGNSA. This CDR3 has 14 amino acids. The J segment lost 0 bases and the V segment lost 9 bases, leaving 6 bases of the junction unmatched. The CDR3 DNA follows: TGTGCCAGTACGGGGGGACCTAGCACAGATACGCAGTATTTT. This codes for CASTGGPSTDTQYF. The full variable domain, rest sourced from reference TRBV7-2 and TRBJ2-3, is GAGVSQSPSNKVTEKGKDVELRCDPISGHTALYWYRQSLGQGLEFLIYFQGNSAPDKSGLPSDRFSAERTGGSVSTLTIQRTQQEDSAVYLCASTGGPSTDTQYFGPGTRLTVL.

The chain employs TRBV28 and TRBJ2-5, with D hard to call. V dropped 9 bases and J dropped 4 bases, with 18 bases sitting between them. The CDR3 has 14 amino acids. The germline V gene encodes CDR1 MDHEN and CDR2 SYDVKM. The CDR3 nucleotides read TGTGCCAGTACCCTTGCAGGCCCCACAGAGACCCAGTACTTC. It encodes CASTLAGPTETQYF.

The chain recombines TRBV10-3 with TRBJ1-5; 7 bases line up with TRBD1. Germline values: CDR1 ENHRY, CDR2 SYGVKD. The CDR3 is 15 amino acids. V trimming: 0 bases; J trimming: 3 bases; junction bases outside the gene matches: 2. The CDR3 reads CAISESGQNNQPQHF. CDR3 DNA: TGTGCCATCAGTGAGTCGGGACAGAACAATCAGCCCCAGCATTTT.

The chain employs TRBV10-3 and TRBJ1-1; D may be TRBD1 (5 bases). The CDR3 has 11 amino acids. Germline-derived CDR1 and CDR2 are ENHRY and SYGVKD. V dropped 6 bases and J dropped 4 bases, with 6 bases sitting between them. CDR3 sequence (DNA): TGTGCCATCAGGGGGGGCACTGAAGCTTTCTTT. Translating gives CAIRGGTEAFF.

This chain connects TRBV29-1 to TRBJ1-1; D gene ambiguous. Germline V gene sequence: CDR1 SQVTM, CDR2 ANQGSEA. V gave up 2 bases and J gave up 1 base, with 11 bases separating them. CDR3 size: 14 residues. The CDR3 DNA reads TGCAGCGTTGAAAAAATCTCAGGGAACACTGAAGCTTTCTTT. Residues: CSVEKISGNTEAFF.

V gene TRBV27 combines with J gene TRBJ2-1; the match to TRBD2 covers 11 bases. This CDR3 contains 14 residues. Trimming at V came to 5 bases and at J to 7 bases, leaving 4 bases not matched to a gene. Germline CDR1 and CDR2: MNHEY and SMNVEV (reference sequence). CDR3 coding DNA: TGTGCCAGCAGTCTGATAGCGGGGGGGAATGAGCAGTTCTTC. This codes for CASSLIAGGNEQFF.

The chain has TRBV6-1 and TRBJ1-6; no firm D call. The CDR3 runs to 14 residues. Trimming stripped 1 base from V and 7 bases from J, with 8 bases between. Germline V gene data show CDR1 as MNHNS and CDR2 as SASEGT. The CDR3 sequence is CASSEGQRNSPLHF. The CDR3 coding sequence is TGTGCCAGCAGTGAAGGGCAGCGGAATTCACCCCTCCACTTT.

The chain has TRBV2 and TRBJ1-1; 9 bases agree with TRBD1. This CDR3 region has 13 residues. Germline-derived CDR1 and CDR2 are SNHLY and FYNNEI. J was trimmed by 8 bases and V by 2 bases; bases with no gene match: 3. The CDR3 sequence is CASSERGQGEAFF. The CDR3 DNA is TGTGCCAGCAGTGAACGGGGACAGGGAGAAGCTTTCTTT.

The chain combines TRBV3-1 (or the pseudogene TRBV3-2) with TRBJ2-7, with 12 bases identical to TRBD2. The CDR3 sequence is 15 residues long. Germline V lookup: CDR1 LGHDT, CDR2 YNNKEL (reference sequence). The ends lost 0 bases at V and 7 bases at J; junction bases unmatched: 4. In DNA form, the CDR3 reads TGTGCCAGCAGCCAAGATCTAGCGGGGGGGAGGGAGCAGTACTTC. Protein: CASSQDLAGGREQYF.

CDR3 sequence (DNA): TGTGCCACCAGTGATCCTCCGGGACAGCAGGGCTACACCTTC. This gives the protein CATSDPPGQQGYTF. V is TRBV24-1 and J is TRBJ1-2; 7 nucleotides match TRBD1. V was pared by 3 bases and J by 8 bases, with 8 bases of the junction left unmatched. CDR1 is KGHDR, CDR2 SFDVKD, per germline. The CDR3 sequence is 14 residues long.

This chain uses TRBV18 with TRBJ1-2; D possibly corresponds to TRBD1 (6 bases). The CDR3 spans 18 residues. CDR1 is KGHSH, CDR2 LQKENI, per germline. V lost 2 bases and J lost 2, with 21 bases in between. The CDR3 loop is CASSPSILLAGGNYGYTF. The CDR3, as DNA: TGTGCCAGCTCACCATCGATTCTGCTGGCGGGGGGCAACTATGGCTACACCTTC.

CDR3 sequence (DNA): TGTGCCAGCAGTCCGCGGCCCTATCAAGAGACCCAGTACTTC. Amino acid sequence: CASSPRPYQETQYF. This sequence joins TRBV28 and TRBJ2-5; D is undetermined. This CDR3 is 14 amino acids long. CDR1 is MDHEN, CDR2 SYDVKM, per germline. The V and J ends lost 5 bases and 2 bases respectively, with 12 bases between them.

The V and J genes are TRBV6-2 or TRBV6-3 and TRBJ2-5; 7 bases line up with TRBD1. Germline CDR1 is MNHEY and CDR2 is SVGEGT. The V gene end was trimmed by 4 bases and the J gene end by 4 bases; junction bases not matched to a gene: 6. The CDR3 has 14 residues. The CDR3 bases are TGTGCCAGCAGTTCTCAGGACAGGAGAGAGACCCAGTACTTC. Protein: CASSSQDRRETQYF.

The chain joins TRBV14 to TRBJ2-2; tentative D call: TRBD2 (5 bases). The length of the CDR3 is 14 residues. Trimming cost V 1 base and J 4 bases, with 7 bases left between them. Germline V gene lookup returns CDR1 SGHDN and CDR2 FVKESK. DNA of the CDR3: TGTGCCAGCAGCCAAGCGGGAAGCACCGGGGAGCTGTTTTTT. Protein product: CASSQAGSTGELFF.